Listed here is a single T cell receptor (beta chain). The entry originates in a study of blood T cell repertoires in COVID-19. For the study at large: Donors in the United States, Italy and Spain gave samples during acute or convalescent COVID-19. PBMCs, B-cell-depleted T cells, or T cells provided the cDNA or gDNA that made up the material.

CDR1 and CDR2 from the germline V gene are LNHDA and SQIVND (reference sequence). Trimming took 7 bases from V and 2 from J, leaving 11 bases between them. CDR3 length equals 14 residues. Study processing details: Nucleated cell number was recorded as an estimate derived from reference gene primer amplification. Sequencing was performed with immunoSEQ multiplex PCR; in TCRdb, only in-frame clones are kept and a portion is missing. V and J calls and clone size follow that table, whereas D and trimming were derived from the DNA. The sample gives a few hundred thousand clones, approximately 79% of which show up once; about 4% is in the top ten.

The chain couples TRBV19 to TRBJ2-2; possibly TRBD1 for D (6 bases). The specimen was PBMCs or T cells enriched from blood (not recorded which). This TCR was recovered from a young man with acute COVID-19. The CDR3 reads CASKDSLNTGELFF. DNA of the CDR3: TGTGCCAGTAAGGACAGCCTCAACACCGGGGAGCTGTTTTTT.